The clone carrying this T cell receptor (beta chain) occurred once. All enrollees were roughly 18 to 89 years old and from about 24 US areas. Membership in each cohort depended on participant-reported clinical history. The sample originates from a study of blood T cell repertoires in COVID-19. Per the original data handling: Scientists estimated how many nucleated cells there were by amplifying reference gene primers. Profiling relied on immunoSEQ multiplex PCR, and the TCRdb table lists in-frame clones only, not all of them. The D gene and trimming were derived from the DNA, and the V and J assignments and clone size from that table. The sample lists 360,000 or so clones, roughly nine tenths occurring once. Sequenced sample: PBMCs or T cells enriched from blood (not recorded which). The source of this sequence is a woman aged 30 to 39 who had recovered from COVID-19.

CDR3 protein: CAWRGMTGSSYEQYF. The CDR3 DNA follows: TGTGCCTGGAGGGGGATGACAGGAAGCTCCTACGAGCAGTACTTC. This chain connects TRBV30 to TRBJ2-7, with a tentative D call TRBD1 (6 bases). Looked up from germline, CDR1 is GTSNPN and CDR2 is SVGIG (reference sequence). Trimming took 3 bases from V and 0 from J, leaving 15 bases between them. CDR3 size: 15 residues.